This T cell receptor (beta chain) appears in the sequencing data of a study of neurological immune-mediated disorders. Many counts were recorded for this clonotype. V was pared by 6 bases and J by 7 bases, with 9 bases of the junction left unmatched. CDR3 size: 13 residues. The V gene's germline CDR1 is SQVTM and CDR2 ANQGSEA. Each CDR3 protein is one row after TCRdb ran MiXCR on the 5' RACE reads. The sample consists of 50,000 to 80,000 distinct CDR3 sequences, around 3% of them appearing once. The chain employs TRBV29-1 and TRBJ1-1, with 9 bases that match TRBD1. Sequenced sample: PBMCs. The TCR sequence derives from a man aged 35 to 55 with multiple sclerosis. CDR3 in DNA: TGCAGCGTACCCATGGACAGGGGTAATGAAGCTTTCTTT. Translation gives CSVPMDRGNEAFF.